These 23 T cell receptor beta chains were sequenced from one sample in a study of blood T cell repertoires in COVID-19. Assay: immunoSEQ multiplex PCR; the TCRdb copy retains only in-frame clones and omits some. The sample carries 200,000 to 300,000 clones, 80% to 90% recorded once. Material for sequencing was peripheral blood. The source is a man aged 55 to 69 with acute or convalescent COVID-19.

This clone has a handful of counts. The chain couples TRBV29-1 to TRBJ2-3, with D possibly matching TRBD2 (6 bases). The V gene lost 3 bases and the J gene lost 8 bases, with 12 bases spanning the gap. The CDR3 has 12 residues. The germline CDR1 and CDR2 sequences are SQVTM and ANQGSEA. CDR3 nucleotide sequence: TGCAGCGTTGAGGACTACACCCCTACGCAGTATTTT. This gives the protein CSVEDYTPTQYF.

The chain uses TRBV30 and TRBJ1-2, with D perhaps matching TRBD1 (5 bases). The CDR3 has 13 residues. Germline V CDR1 and CDR2: GTSNPN, SVGIG (reference sequence). V lost 0 bases and J lost 8, with 13 bases in between. In DNA, the CDR3 is TGTGCCTGGAGTGTACTCCAGGGTGGGGGCTACACCTTC. This sequence encodes CAWSVLQGGGYTF.

This chain joins TRBV15 and TRBJ2-1, with 12 bases identical to TRBD1. Germline lookup yields CDR1 LNHNV and CDR2 YYDKDF (reference sequence). This CDR3 is 16 amino acids long. The junction had 4 bases not matched to a gene; V was cut back by 3 bases and J by 4 bases. The CDR3 is CATSREGQGAYNEQFF. CDR3 nucleotide sequence: TGTGCCACCAGCAGGGAGGGACAGGGGGCTTACAATGAGCAGTTCTTC.

The chain carries TRBV21-1 and TRBJ2-7; the D segment call TRBD2 is taken from the table without a DNA check. TRBV21-1 is shown as a pseudogene. The CDR3 is 14 residues long. In DNA, the CDR3 is TGTGCCAGCAGCAAAGCGGGGGGTCGCTACGAGCAGTACTTC. Protein sequence: CASSKAGGRYEQYF.

This sequence joins TRBV6-5 and TRBJ2-7, with TRBD2 matching over 10 bases. With V trimmed by 0 bases and J by 0 bases, 2 bases remained unmatched. CDR3 length: 16 amino acids. The germline V gene encodes CDR1 MNHEY and CDR2 SVGAGI. Written as DNA, the CDR3 is TGTGCCAGCAGTTACTCGAGCGGGAGGGTCTCCTACGAGCAGTACTTC. Protein: CASSYSSGRVSYEQYF.

This chain uses TRBV5-1 with TRBJ2-3; 8 nucleotides match TRBD2. The CDR3 totals 16 residues. Looked up from germline, CDR1 is SGHRS and CDR2 is YFSETQ. The V gene end was trimmed by 4 bases and the J gene end by 1 base; junction bases not matched to a gene: 8. The CDR3 bases are TGCGCCAGCAGCCAGGGAGCGGGAGATGGCACAGATACGCAGTATTTT. It translates to CASSQGAGDGTDTQYF. Complete variable domain (other parts from reference TRBV5-1 and TRBJ2-3): KAGVTQTPRYLIKTRGQQVTLSCSPISGHRSVSWYQQTPGQGLQFLFEYFSETQRNKGNFPGRFSGRQFSNSRSEMNVSTLELGDSALYLCASSQGAGDGTDTQYFGPGTRLTVL.

This chain links TRBV2 with TRBJ2-7; D may be TRBD1 (6 bases). CDR1 and CDR2 from the germline V gene are SNHLY and FYNNEI. Between the trimmed V and J ends, which lost 6 bases and 2 bases, there was a span of 14 bases. This CDR3 is built from 14 residues. CDR3 region: CASRDNRDTYEQYF. The CDR3 nucleotides read TGTGCCAGCAGGGATAACAGGGACACCTACGAGCAGTACTTC. The full variable domain, rest sourced from reference TRBV2 and TRBJ2-7, is EPEVTQTPSHQVTQMGQEVILRCVPISNHLYFYWYRQILGQKVEFLVSFYNNEISEKSEIFDDQFSVERPDGSNFTLKIRSTKLEDSAMYFCASRDNRDTYEQYFGPGTRLTVT.

The rearrangement uses TRBV5-1 and TRBJ2-5; D gene ambiguous. CDR1 and CDR2 (germline): SGHRS, YFSETQ. Trimming cost V 2 bases and J 5 bases, with 19 bases left between them. The CDR3 covers 16 residues. CDR3 loop: CASSFTGSSLSETQYF. Written as DNA, the CDR3 is TGCGCCAGCAGCTTTACGGGTTCCTCGTTGTCGGAGACCCAGTACTTC.

The rearrangement uses TRBV4-1 and TRBJ1-1; D not resolved. Germline CDR1 reads MGHRA; CDR2 reads YSYEKL. The CDR3 is 14 amino acids. Trimming pared 0 bases from V and 5 bases from J, leaving 10 bases between. As DNA, the CDR3 is TGCGCCAGCAGCCAAGATATCCAGAGGACTGAAGCTTTCTTT. Its translation is CASSQDIQRTEAFF.

This sequence joins TRBV19 and TRBJ2-6, with 7 bases fitting TRBD2. This CDR3 has 18 residues. V trimming: 7 bases; J trimming: 0 bases; junction bases outside the gene matches: 12. In germline, CDR1 is LNHDA, CDR2 SQIVND (reference sequence). The CDR3 nucleotides are TGTGCCAGTACCCCATCCGTGGGGAGGGTCTCTGGGGCCAACGTCCTGACTTTC. Protein product: CASTPSVGRVSGANVLTF. Full variable domain (rest looked up from reference TRBV19 and TRBJ2-6): DGGITQSPKYLFRKEGQNVTLSCEQNLNHDAMYWYRQDPGQGLRLIYYSQIVNDFQKGDIAEGYSVSREKKESFPLTVTSAQKNPTAFYLCASTPSVGRVSGANVLTFGAGSRLTVL.

This clone was seen only once. The rearrangement uses TRBV5-4 and TRBJ2-1; 8 bases are a match to TRBD2. The V gene end was trimmed by 4 bases and the J gene end by 6 bases; junction bases not matched to a gene: 9. Per germline, CDR1 SGHNT and CDR2 YYREEE (reference sequence). This CDR3 has 15 amino acids. DNA of the CDR3: TGTGCCAGCAGCCTCCTTAGCGGGGACGGCAATGAGCAGTTCTTC. This translates into CASSLLSGDGNEQFF.

This chain uses TRBV11-2 with TRBJ2-7, with 8 bases that match TRBD2. CDR3 length: 15 residues. V lost 5 bases to trimming and J lost 3 bases; unmatched junction nucleotides: 9. From germline, CDR1 is SGHAT and CDR2 FQNNGV. CDR3 sequence reads: CASSPLDGRDYEQYF. In DNA form, the CDR3 reads TGTGCCAGCAGCCCACTAGACGGGAGGGACTACGAGCAGTACTTC. The complete variable domain, with remaining parts taken from reference TRBV11-2 and TRBJ2-7, reads EAGVAQSPRYKIIEKRQSVAFWCNPISGHATLYWYQQILGQGPKLLIQFQNNGVVDDSQLPKDRFSAERLKGVDSTLKIQPAKLEDSAVYLCASSPLDGRDYEQYFGPGTRLTVT.

The chain has TRBV7-2 and TRBJ2-2, with TRBD2 identical over 12 bases. The junction had 10 bases not matched to a gene; V was cut back by 5 bases and J by 6 bases. Germline CDR1 SGHTA, CDR2 FQGNSA. CDR3 length: 17 amino acids. The CDR3 loop is CASSTSSGRAAAGELFF. The CDR3 DNA reads TGTGCCAGCAGCACCTCTAGCGGGAGGGCCGCGGCCGGGGAGCTGTTTTTT. Based on the CDR3 plus reference TRBV7-2 and TRBJ2-2, the full variable domain is GAGVSQSPSNKVTEKGKDVELRCDPISGHTALYWYRQSLGQGLEFLIYFQGNSAPDKSGLPSDRFSAERTGGSVSTLTIQRTQQEDSAVYLCASSTSSGRAAAGELFFGEGSRLTVL.

V usage is TRBV6-6 and J usage is TRBJ1-1; 9 bases fit TRBD1. Germline-derived CDR1 and CDR2 are MNHNY and SVGAGI (reference sequence). V shed 5 bases and J 2 bases; nucleotides not matched to a gene: 6. The CDR3 sequence is 15 residues long. The CDR3 DNA reads as TGTGCCAGCAGTCTCAGGACAGGGGACAACACTGAAGCTTTCTTT. This sequence encodes CASSLRTGDNTEAFF.

The J gene is TRBJ2-1, the V gene TRBV3-1 (or the pseudogene TRBV3-2); 13 bases align to TRBD2. CDR3 size: 18 residues. The V segment lost 1 base and the J segment 0 bases; nucleotides outside the gene matches: 3. Germline V lookup: CDR1 LGHDT, CDR2 YNNKEL (reference sequence). The CDR3, as DNA: TGTGCCAGCAGCCAAGGACTAGCGGGGGGTCTCTCCTACAATGAGCAGTTCTTC. Its protein product is CASSQGLAGGLSYNEQFF.

The chain is built from TRBV28 and TRBJ1-5, with 7 bases fitting TRBD1. The CDR3 extends over 13 amino acids. CDR1 is MDHEN, CDR2 SYDVKM, per germline. The V gene end was trimmed by 5 bases and the J gene end by 5 bases; junction bases not matched to a gene: 3. CDR3 nucleotide sequence: TGTGCCAGCAGTCGACAGGGTTATCAGCCCCAGCATTTT. It encodes CASSRQGYQPQHF.

The chain uses TRBV6-5 and TRBJ2-7, with TRBD1 matching over 9 bases. The V gene's germline CDR1 is MNHEY and CDR2 SVGAGI. The V segment lost 6 bases and the J segment 5 bases; nucleotides outside the gene matches: 11. This CDR3 contains 15 residues. The DNA for the CDR3 is TGTGCCAGCAGCCAAGCCGGGACAGGGCTCCACGAGCAGTACTTC. Translating it yields CASSQAGTGLHEQYF.

The CDR3 DNA follows: TGTGCCAGCAGCGCACCCCTACAGGGGGTCAACACCGGGGAGCTGTTTTTT. Translating it yields CASSAPLQGVNTGELFF. This chain uses TRBV9 with TRBJ2-2, with 8 bases identical to TRBD1. Germline trimming cut 3 bases from V and 2 bases from J; bases unmatched to any gene: 9. CDR3 size: 17 residues. Germline-derived CDR1 and CDR2 are SGDLS and YYNGEE.

In this sample, this clone turned up once. The chain carries TRBV7-9 and TRBJ2-1; 7 bases agree with TRBD1. Germline V gene data show CDR1 as SEHNR and CDR2 as FQNEAQ (reference sequence). The CDR3 loop spans 16 amino acids. V shed 1 base and J 4 bases; nucleotides not matched to a gene: 7. In nucleotides, the CDR3 is TGTGCCAGCAGCTTAGGGTCGGGGACAGCGTACAATGAGCAGTTCTTC. Translated, it gives CASSLGSGTAYNEQFF.

This chain uses TRBV14 with TRBJ2-5; tentatively, D is TRBD1 (5 bases). The germline CDR1 and CDR2 sequences are SGHDN and FVKESK. This CDR3 comprises 14 residues. Deletions cut 1 base from V and 5 bases from J, with 11 bases between. DNA for the CDR3: TGTGCCAGCAGCCAAGGTTACCAGGGTGAGACCCAGTACTTC. Its translation is CASSQGYQGETQYF.

J is TRBJ2-1 and V is TRBV7-2, with 8 bases aligning to TRBD2. V was clipped by 7 bases and J by 9 bases; unmatched bases: 14. The CDR3 is made up of 15 amino acids. CDR1 and CDR2 from the germline V gene are SGHTA and FQGNSA. Here the CDR3 reads CASKTGGAGFSEQFF. The CDR3, as DNA: TGTGCCAGCAAAACCGGGGGGGCAGGGTTTAGTGAGCAGTTCTTC.

The CDR3 coding sequence is TGCAGCGTTGAAGCCGTGGGACAGGGTGATGGAGCTTTCTTT. This gives the protein CSVEAVGQGDGAFF. The chain is built from TRBV29-1 and TRBJ1-1, with 9 bases identical to TRBD1. Germline loops: CDR1 SQVTM, CDR2 ANQGSEA. V dropped 1 base and J dropped 10; count of bases not matched to a gene: 10. The CDR3 totals 14 residues.

This chain uses TRBV4-1 with TRBJ2-4; TRBD1 aligns across 7 bases. This CDR3 spans 18 amino acids. J was trimmed by 0 bases and V by 4 bases; bases with no gene match: 12. Per germline, CDR1 MGHRA and CDR2 YSYEKL. CDR3 sequence: CASSPDRVGSTAKNIQYF. CDR3 nucleotide sequence: TGCGCCAGCAGCCCCGACAGGGTGGGCTCAACAGCCAAAAACATTCAGTACTTC.